This entry lists 10 T cell receptor beta chains sequenced from one sample in a study of PD-1 blockade in classical Hodgkin lymphoma. Relapse was seen in all patients after autologous stem cell transplantation, and brentuximab vedotin exposure was variable. Produced via immunoSEQ multiplex PCR; TCRdb's table is partial and in-frame only. This table holds 75,000 to 100,000 clones, 75% to 90% found once. Material: peripheral blood mononuclear cells (PBMCs), obtained at baseline. Receptors were obtained from a human donor with classical Hodgkin lymphoma.

This rearrangement joins TRBV29-1 to TRBJ2-3; 8 bases map to TRBD2. The CDR3 has 14 amino acids. Trimming removed 4 bases from V and 1 base from J; junction bases left unmatched: 4. Germline-derived CDR1 and CDR2 are SQVTM and ANQGSEA. CDR3 sequence reads: CSVVGREGTDTQYF. The CDR3 DNA reads TGCAGCGTTGTGGGGCGGGAGGGCACAGATACGCAGTATTTT.

The V gene is TRBV6-1, the J gene TRBJ2-2; perhaps TRBD2 as D (6 bases). The CDR3 has 12 residues. The V end was cut by 8 bases, the J end by 8 bases, with 12 bases between. Germline loops: CDR1 MNHNS, CDR2 SASEGT. In DNA form, the CDR3 reads TGTGCCAGCCGTAGCGGCCTGGGGGAGCTGTTTTTT. Protein: CASRSGLGELFF.

The chain is built from TRBV10-3 and TRBJ1-1; a weak D match, TRBD1 (5 bases). The CDR3 runs to 16 residues. V was trimmed by 5 bases and J by 2 bases, leaving 18 bases between them. CDR1 is ENHRY and CDR2 is SYGVKD in the germline V gene. The CDR3 DNA reads as TGTGCCATCAGTTCCTTACCCGGGACTGCAAACACTGAAGCTTTCTTT. Its translation is CAISSLPGTANTEAFF.

V usage is TRBV2 and J usage is TRBJ2-6; D possibly matches TRBD1 or TRBD2 (5 bases each). Germline CDR1 reads SNHLY; CDR2 reads FYNNEI. V lost 7 bases and J 0 bases, leaving 16 bases between the germline ends. This CDR3 region has 17 residues. The CDR3 DNA reads TGTGCCAGCAAGGGCATTAGGGACGCCTCTGGGGCCAACGTCCTGACTTTC. Its translation is CASKGIRDASGANVLTF.

The chain has TRBV7-9 and TRBJ1-2; D is unresolved. Trimming removed 1 base from V and 8 bases from J, with 11 bases in between. This CDR3 region has 13 residues. Looked up from germline, CDR1 is SEHNR and CDR2 is FQNEAQ (reference sequence). This CDR3 is CASSLEALSGYTF. CDR3 bases: TGTGCCAGCAGCTTAGAAGCCCTTAGCGGCTACACCTTC.

The chain is built from TRBV28 and TRBJ2-5; D remains unclear. V dropped 10 bases and J dropped 4 bases, with 16 bases sitting between them. This CDR3 comprises 13 residues. CDR1 is MDHEN, CDR2 SYDVKM, per germline. The chain's CDR3 is CATKKGPLETQYF. The CDR3 bases are TGTGCCACCAAGAAAGGACCCCTAGAGACCCAGTACTTC.

The chain has TRBV9 and TRBJ1-2, with D possibly TRBD1 on 6 matching bases. The CDR3 is 13 amino acids. Trimming pared 2 bases from V and 2 bases from J, leaving 7 bases between. Germline values: CDR1 SGDLS, CDR2 YYNGEE. The CDR3 is CASSVGTNYGYTF. CDR3 coding DNA: TGTGCCAGCAGCGTGGGGACAAACTATGGCTACACCTTC.

This chain uses TRBV6-5 with TRBJ2-5; D possibly corresponds to TRBD1 (6 bases). Germline V CDR1 and CDR2: MNHEY, SVGAGI. CDR3 length equals 16 residues. V gave up 4 bases and J gave up 3 bases, with 18 bases separating them. The CDR3 is CASSSHWTVREETQYF. The CDR3 bases are TGTGCCAGCAGTTCCCACTGGACAGTCCGGGAAGAGACCCAGTACTTC.

This chain connects TRBV28 to TRBJ1-5; D remains unclear. Trimming removed 0 bases from V and 9 bases from J, with 6 bases in between. Germline values: CDR1 MDHEN, CDR2 SYDVKM. The CDR3 has 12 amino acids. As DNA, the CDR3 is TGTGCCAGCAGTTTATGGCACGGGCCCCAGCATTTT. This translates into CASSLWHGPQHF.

This chain links TRBV28 with TRBJ2-1, with D hard to call. CDR3 length: 16 residues. The V gene's germline CDR1 is MDHEN and CDR2 SYDVKM. Deletions cut 5 bases from V and 0 bases from J, with 14 bases between. As DNA, the CDR3 is TGTGCCAGCAGTACGCGCCAGCTGAGCTCCTACAATGAGCAGTTCTTC. Amino acid sequence: CASSTRQLSSYNEQFF.